These T cell receptor beta chains were read from a single sample in a study of cytomegalovirus exposure and HLA in healthy donors. TCRdb keeps only in-frame clones here, not all; method: immunoSEQ multiplex PCR. The sample contains about 110,000 clones, around four fifths of which appear only once. The sample consisted of PBMCs. The receptors here all came from a man aged 25 to 40 in good health and CMV-seropositive. CDR3s include the opening cysteine and the closing phenylalanine or tryptophan. Fields, in order: D gene, J gene, V gene, clone size, CDR3 protein, CDR3 DNA. The D gene is left open where the match is weak. Rows may omit the clone size; those that give it use once, few, many or a size class.

>TRBD1|TRBJ1-5|TRBV18|NA
CASSQQGEGQPQHF
TGTGCCAGCTCACAACAGGGGGAGGGTCAGCCCCAGCATTTT
>NA|TRBJ1-3|TRBV5-5|NA
CASSLGPQGNTIYF
TGTGCCAGCAGCTTGGGGCCACAGGGAAACACCATATATTTT
>TRBD1|TRBJ1-1|TRBV4-1|NA
CASSQNALQGAKTEAFF
TGCGCCAGCAGCCAAAACGCCTTACAGGGGGCAAAGACTGAAGCTTTCTTT
>NA|TRBJ2-4|TRBV5-8|NA
CASSLSRSKNIQYF
TGTGCCAGCAGCTTGTCTAGGTCCAAAAACATTCAGTACTTC
>NA|TRBJ1-4|TRBV27|NA
CASSPRAGSNEKLFF
TGTGCCAGCAGTCCCCGGGCGGGGTCTAATGAAAAACTGTTTTTT
>NA|TRBJ1-2|TRBV7-2|NA
CASSLIVFAGAYGYTF
TGTGCCAGCAGCTTAATAGTTTTCGCGGGGGCATATGGCTACACCTTC
>TRBD2|TRBJ2-2|TRBV27|NA
CASTESGLAGGLGGELFF
TGTGCCAGCACCGAATCGGGACTAGCGGGGGGCTTGGGCGGGGAGCTGTTTTTT
>TRBD2|TRBJ2-1|TRBV11-2|NA
CASSFGGGNNEQFF
TGTGCCAGCAGCTTCGGCGGGGGGAACAATGAGCAGTTCTTC
>NA|TRBJ1-4|TRBV11-2|NA
CASSLEGKTNEKLFF
TGTGCCAGCAGCTTGGAGGGAAAGACTAATGAAAAACTGTTTTTT
>TRBD1|TRBJ2-7|TRBV9|NA
CASSPRDRAYEQYF
TGTGCCAGCAGCCCGAGGGACAGAGCCTACGAGCAGTACTTC
>TRBD1|TRBJ2-7|TRBV18|NA
CASSLTETGKAVFEQYF
TGTGCCAGCTCGCTCACCGAGACAGGGAAGGCAGTATTCGAGCAGTACTTC
>NA|TRBJ1-5|TRBV4-3|few
CASSQDLASNQPQHF
TGCGCCAGCAGCCAAGATCTGGCAAGCAATCAGCCCCAGCATTTT
>NA|TRBJ2-3|TRBV30|NA
CAWSVPLTGADTDTQYF
TGTGCCTGGAGTGTACCCCTGACCGGAGCTGACACAGATACGCAGTATTTT
>NA|TRBJ1-2|TRBV14|once
CASSVPAGAMNGYTF
TGTGCCAGCAGCGTCCCCGCAGGGGCAATGAATGGCTACACCTTC
>NA|TRBJ1-2|TRBV4-1|few
CASSQEWEQEDGYTF
TGCGCCAGCAGCCAAGAATGGGAGCAAGAAGATGGCTACACCTTC
>TRBD1|TRBJ2-3|TRBV19|NA
CATREPDRGHSDTQYF
TGTGCCACCCGCGAACCGGACAGGGGGCATTCAGATACGCAGTATTTT
>NA|TRBJ1-4|TRBV21-1|many
CASSKGDRGEKLFF
TGTGCCAGCAGCAAAGGAGACAGGGGCGAAAAACTGTTTTTT
>NA|TRBJ2-2|TRBV5-1|NA
CASSLAANTGELFF
TGCGCCAGCAGCTTGGCAGCGAACACCGGGGAGCTGTTTTTT
>NA|TRBJ2-5|TRBV27|NA
CASSPDSWGETQYF
TGTGCCAGCAGTCCGGACAGTTGGGGCGAGACCCAGTACTTC
>TRBD1|TRBJ2-2|TRBV29-1|once
CSGRTGYWGELFF
TGCAGCGGAAGGACAGGCTACTGGGGGGAGCTGTTTTTT
>NA|TRBJ1-1|TRBV19|NA
CASSIGPTEAFF
TGTGCCAGTAGTATAGGGCCCACTGAAGCTTTCTTT
>TRBD1|TRBJ1-4|TRBV19|NA
CASGTGVEKLFF
TGTGCCAGTGGGACAGGGGTTGAAAAACTGTTTTTT
>TRBD1|TRBJ2-7|TRBV7-3|NA
CASSIRQGGPWDF
TGTGCCAGCAGCATCAGACAGGGGGGCCCCTGGGACTTC
>TRBD1|TRBJ2-7|TRBV25-1|NA
CASSSRTGSYEQYF
TGTGCCAGCAGTTCCAGGACAGGCTCCTACGAGCAGTACTTC
>NA|TRBJ2-3|TRBV5-1|NA
CASRAWGPSTDTQYF
TGCGCCAGCAGAGCCTGGGGGCCTAGCACAGATACGCAGTATTTT
>TRBD2|TRBJ2-1|TRBV9|NA
CASSVEGTSGGARGDEQFF
TGTGCCAGCAGCGTAGAGGGGACTAGCGGGGGGGCGAGGGGTGATGAGCAGTTCTTC
>NA|TRBJ1-2|TRBV10-1|NA
CASSENGDYGYTF
TGCGCCAGCAGTGAGAACGGGGACTATGGCTACACCTTC
>TRBD1|TRBJ2-7|TRBV5-1|NA
CASSWRTGVYEQYF
TGCGCCAGCAGCTGGAGGACAGGAGTCTACGAGCAGTACTTC
>TRBD2|TRBJ2-3|TRBV5-8|NA
CASSLLAGGTTDTQYF
TGTGCCAGCAGCTTGTTAGCGGGGGGGACCACAGATACGCAGTATTTT
>TRBD2|TRBJ2-2|TRBV19|NA
CASSGGGNTGELFF
TGTGCCAGTAGTGGGGGGGGAAACACCGGGGAGCTGTTTTTT
>TRBD1|TRBJ2-7|TRBV27|NA
CASSFQDRGGEQYF
TGTGCCAGCAGTTTCCAGGACAGGGGCGGCGAGCAGTACTTC
>NA|TRBJ2-2|TRBV6-5|few
CASRRGTNTGELFF
TGTGCCAGCAGGCGGGGTACGAACACCGGGGAGCTGTTTTTT
>TRBD2|TRBJ2-1|TRBV5-1|NA
CASSLDAGGPGNEQFF
TGCGCCAGCAGCTTGGATGCGGGGGGGCCTGGTAATGAGCAGTTCTTC
>NA|TRBJ2-1|TRBV7-9|NA
CASTLASKEFF
TGTGCCAGCACCCTCGCGTCAAAAGAGTTCTTC
>TRBD1|TRBJ1-5|TRBV19|once
CANRRTGDNQPQHF
TGTGCCAATAGACGGACAGGGGACAATCAGCCCCAGCATTTT
>NA|TRBJ1-3|TRBV19|NA
CASSSMTGPGNTIYF
TGTGCCAGTAGTTCTATGACAGGACCCGGAAACACCATATATTTT
>TRBD1|TRBJ1-2|TRBV6-6|few
CASSTSGTGGAGYTF
TGTGCCAGCAGTACATCCGGGACAGGGGGCGCGGGCTACACCTTC
>NA|TRBJ1-1|TRBV21-1|few
CARLWDRGMVRAFF
TGTGCCAGGTTATGGGACAGGGGAATGGTTCGAGCTTTCTTT
>NA|TRBJ2-1|TRBV30|NA
CAWSVRVGDEQFF
TGTGCCTGGAGTGTACGCGTCGGGGATGAGCAGTTCTTC
>TRBD2|TRBJ2-1|TRBV9|NA
CASSVGTSSPFF
TGTGCCAGCAGCGTCGGGACTAGTAGTCCGTTCTTC